This TCR beta chain was captured by sequencing in a study of blood T cell repertoires in COVID-19 (dated by TCRdb to 2018 to 2021). In terms of the full investigation: Samples from collaborators originated in the United States, Italy and Spain and spanned both the acute and convalescent phases of COVID-19. The prospective study material was composed of cDNA or gDNA derived from T cells, B-cell-depleted T cells, or PBMCs. The dataset comprised deeply sampled blood TCRbeta repertoires from subjects exposed to, actively infected with, or recovered from COVID-19. The repertoires were released in a freely available public database meant as a resource for research on the immune response to SARS-CoV-2. Samples were obtained from the ongoing ImmuneRACE study (first 160 participants) and from some 1,200 subjects provided by 6 global collaborators. A de-identified subject ID, COVID-19 status, age in years and sex were almost always included in the sample metadata. Where available, HLA class I and class II types were taken from metadata supplied by the sample provider and were not determined by assay-based typing.

A word on this clone: The specificity of this receptor is unknown. No per-base quality is available; no much larger clone lies one base away.

The paper as a whole reports these results and caveats: The amount of clinical and demographic metadata varied by source and participant and was provided uncurated.

The immunoSEQ Assay, a bias-controlled multiplex PCR, was used to amplify TCRbeta CDR3 regions from genomic DNA. Per the original workflow: The number of nucleated cells in each sample was estimated by amplification of reference gene primers within the assay. Sequence reads were collapsed and filtered to measure the absolute abundance of every unique TCRbeta CDR3 rearrangement. For each sample, productive Simpson clonality was calculated as the square root of Simpson's diversity index over productive rearrangements. TCRdb retrieved this table from immuneACCESS and kept in-frame rearrangements only. Not all clones are present; in checked studies, unresolved V genes account for under half, and no reason is known for the remainder. V, J and clone size derive from that table, while D and trimming were established from the DNA sequence. Counted in this sample were 75,000 to 95,000 clones; about 82% of them appeared once. The ten top clones hold under 20% of the sample.

V is cut by 0 bases and J by 7 bases, and the space between the germline ends is 17 bases. CDR1 and CDR2, looked up from the germline V gene, are SGHRS and YFSETQ. The CDR3 measures 15 amino acids from cysteine to valine. Of the read, only the CDR3 DNA is kept; its 45 bases are in frame from base 1. The collaborating institutions used their own protocols to collect whole blood in K2EDTA tubes. For TCRbeta analysis, collaborator samples were shipped as frozen whole blood, as isolated PBMCs, or as DNA extracted from either sample type. The chain uses TRBV5-1 and TRBJ2-7; the D region possibly corresponds to TRBD1 (5 bases align). This clonotype was sampled from an elderly man with active or convalescent COVID-19. The sample consisted of peripheral blood. This receptor has the CDR3 CASSLAPGYRREQYV. The base sequence is TGCGCCAGCAGCTTGGCCCCAGGGTATAGAAGGGAGCAGTACGTC.